This TCR beta chain stems from a study of cytomegalovirus exposure and HLA in healthy donors (TCRdb year 2017). With respect to the entire study: An earlier analysis of several hundred of the donors reported 276 Gb of sequence data and roughly 120 million unique TCR beta sequences obtained from 150 million to 200 million T cells. An early release covering approximately 600 HLA-typed donors comprised about 310 gigabases of sequencing data and 85 million or so unique TCR sequences. Of the 350 to 450 genotyped donors, 81% were placed in the genetic ancestry cluster associated with self-reported Caucasian donors. The aim of the study was to test whether cataloging public T cell receptors could identify signatures of past pathogen exposure. The T cell repertoires of roughly 660 subjects were profiled by immunosequencing and related to cytomegalovirus serostatus. Besides the first cohort of approximately 710 subjects, a separate validation cohort made up of over 100 different subjects was used. To predict cytomegalovirus infection status, the study brought together high-throughput TCR immunosequencing, statistical association of individual TCRs with disease status, and machine learning. A later analysis re-examined previously published TCR beta repertoires from about 670 donors and added high-resolution HLA genotyping to investigate patterns of TCR occurrence. The later analysis used no new phenotypic data to find candidate immune exposures, relying instead on TCR beta sequences and their occurrence across donors. To decide whether each TCR beta V gene segment behaved as functional or pseudogenic, an earlier analysis of several hundred of the donors relied on high-throughput TCR beta sequencing. Donor age, sex, ethnicity and CMV serostatus were compiled alongside the repertoire data. A later genetic analysis took genome-wide SNP genotypes for about 65% of the roughly 670 donors and used that subset as a discovery cohort. Every repertoire in the discovery cohort had been generated on one and the same sequencing platform. HLA typing included class I and class II loci at four-digit resolution. Typing coverage differed by locus: A, B, C, DRB1 and DQB1 were typed in roughly 620-630 donors, DQA1 in approximately 520, DPA1 in some 600, and DPB1 in roughly 450. Four to six DR-DQ haplotypes were handled as single units for association and clustering, since linkage in the cohort was strong. Among some 410 genotyped donors of the cohort, an average of approximately 240,000 unique TCR beta nucleotide sequences were sequenced per donor, roughly a sixth of them non-productive.

Library generation was performed with the immunoSEQ multiplex PCR assay. A mixture of 60 forward primers for TCR Vbeta segments and 13 reverse primers for TCR Jbeta segments was used in the multiplex PCR. A multiplex PCR assay on genomic DNA amplified the CDR3 region of rearranged TCR beta genes. The Illumina HiSeq System was used to sequence the amplified TCR beta libraries as 87-base-pair reads. The study's processing was this. In a later analysis, 70 million to 95 million unique TCR beta chains were counted across the approximately 670 repertoires, and about 9.9 million of these chains were shared by at least two donors. A nearest-neighbor algorithm error-corrected the raw reads and collapsed the reads into unique sequences, merging closely related sequences to remove PCR and sequencing errors. Alignment of CDR3 sequences to IMGT reference sequences was used to assign V, D and J gene segments. For a sequence to be retained, a match of at least six nucleotides was required to both a V gene segment and a J gene segment. A rearrangement was called productive if the CDR3 had no stop codons and remained in frame with V and J, and every other rearrangement was called non-productive. Following IMGT convention, CDR3 was defined as the stretch from the second conserved V-encoded cysteine to the conserved J-encoded phenylalanine. In an earlier analysis of around 600 of the donors, sequences lacking an unambiguous match to a single V gene segment were excluded. An earlier analysis of 450 to 650 of the donors called V segments functional above 56.7% productive rearrangements and segregating when the between-donor standard deviation exceeded 5%. A statistical classification framework was built for diagnosing cytomegalovirus status from the catalog of TCR beta chain sequences. In a later analysis, TCR nucleotide sequences were compared against IMGT/GENE-DB human TR gene sequences so that V and J genes could be assigned. The TCRdist pipeline was used in a later analysis to assign CDR3 sequences and most-parsimonious VDJ recombination scenarios. A later analysis defined each TCR beta chain by its CDR3 amino acid sequence plus V-gene family, and excluded reads lacking a unique V-gene family. To address suspected cross-contamination and a sequencing artifact, a later analysis removed several hundred highly shared, low-generation-probability nucleotide sequences. In a later analysis, a clonal expansion index for each public chain was calculated from normalized within-repertoire ranks of inferred template counts. A later analysis computed generation probabilities with a VDJ recombination model fitted to out-of-frame rearrangements, and checked the results against IGoR. A later analysis scored TCR-TCR, TCR-HLA and TCR-CMV co-occurrence with hypergeometric tests, applying a repertoire-size bias correction to TCR pairs. In a later analysis, false discovery rates were estimated by permuting HLA or CMV assignments 20 times. A later analysis grouped co-occurring TCRs with DBSCAN, adding TCRdist sequence similarity when clustering within HLA-allele-positive subsets. Repertoires with fewer than 30,000 or more than 120,000 public chains were left out of co-occurrence clustering, as were several repertoires with anomalous nucleotide sharing. Held by TCRdb, this immuneACCESS table contains in-frame sequences only and omits some clones. Under half of the omission traces to an unresolved V gene where checked; the cause of the rest is unknown. Clone size and the V and J calls come from that table; the DNA yielded D and trimming. The sample table holds around 160,000 clones, of which about 75% were seen once. Approximately 5% of the sample belongs to the ten largest clones.

Findings and caveats that apply to the study as a whole: A later genetic analysis reported fewer N-insertions in productive TCRs among donors in an Asian-associated ancestry cluster than the roughly 700-donor mean. In a later analysis, HLA-associated TCR beta chains showed more clonal expansion and lower generation probabilities than non-associated chains that were equally common. In an earlier analysis of about 600 of the donors, most TCR beta V segments appeared in productive rearrangements about 87% or about 30% of the time, broadly matching IMGT annotations. Because the 87-base-pair reads could not distinguish some IMGT-functional V segments, including TRBV6-2 and TRBV6-3, those segments were excluded. A further reported finding was that TCR beta sequences accurately predicted the HLA-A and HLA-B alleles for most subjects in the first cohort. In a later analysis, most CMV-associated TCR beta chains were found to appear HLA-restricted, with HLA associations seemingly driven largely by CMV exposure. According to a later analysis, parvovirus B19, influenza, CMV and Epstein-Barr virus appeared linked to several top co-occurrence clusters. An association between a missense DCLRE1C variant and V-gene and J-gene trimming of TCR beta chains was found in a later genetic analysis and replicated in an independent cohort. Assigning TCR associations to individual alleles was difficult when HLA alleles, especially DR and DQ, strongly co-occurred. Some 16 rarely observed V segments, including chromosome 9 orphons, were excluded from the earlier analysis of several hundred of the donors because counts were too low. Cytomegalovirus status was reported to be diagnosed by the classifier with high specificity and sensitivity in both the original and validation cohorts. A later analysis found that TCR association rates varied across HLA loci, with DRB1 alleles showing the most associated TCRs and HLA-C alleles the fewest. In vitro tests confirmed that a few of the cytomegalovirus-associated TCR beta chains recognize cytomegalovirus antigens. This cohort had only TCR beta chains sequenced, and the lack of alpha or paired-chain data limited which features could be detected. Correlated functional status among segregating V segments might reflect linkage disequilibrium, but an unknown experimental factor could not be ruled out. Most TCR sequences were seen in very few donors, while some public TCRs were found in many individuals. CMV serostatus was the only immune exposure information available for the cohort. The study gave a list of under 200 TCR beta chains associated with cytomegalovirus. The authors suggested that the approach could potentially be generalized to other disease states and immunological phenotypes. In a later analysis, around 17,000 TCR beta sequences were associated with specific HLA alleles at a false discovery rate of 0.05. Presence/absence analyses assumed roughly uniform sequencing depth across donors, an assumption that may not hold. A cluster of highly shared sequence variants was judged likely to represent a technical artifact of the sequencing pipeline. Because some donors lacked HLA typing at each locus, the association tests relied only on the typed subset.

To note about this clone: Its antigen is currently not known. No much larger clonotype is one base removed from it; base qualities were not supplied.

The germline V gene yields SGHTA for CDR1 and FQGNSA for CDR2. Spanning cysteine to phenylalanine, the CDR3 consists of 15 amino acids. Only the CDR3 region is kept as DNA, spanning 45 bases read in frame from base 1. Unmatched junction bases come to 12, with V trimmed by 5 bases and J by 7 bases. The cohort was made up of approximately 670 healthy bone marrow donors. Cohort members were all nominally healthy when sampled, although unrecorded immune exposures were likely present. The donor was CMV seropositive and belonged to the group of 250 to 300 seropositive cohort members. A peripheral blood sample was collected from each donor, and TCR beta sequencing was performed on peripheral blood mononuclear cells. The Qiagen DNeasy Blood Extraction Kit was used to extract genomic DNA from the blood cell samples.

The source of this sequence is a man younger than 35 in good health and CMV-seropositive. Sequencing input: PBMCs. Here the chain combines TRBV7-2 and TRBJ1-2, with TRBD1 identical over 8 junction bases. The sequenced DNA: TGTGCCAGCAGCCTAACCCATGACAGGGGAGGTGGCTACACCTTC. Protein translation: CASSLTHDRGGGYTF. With all but the CDR3 taken from the reference TRBV7-2 and TRBJ1-2 genes, the full variable domain is: GAGVSQSPSNKVTEKGKDVELRCDPISGHTALYWYRQSLGQGLEFLIYFQGNSAPDKSGLPSDRFSAERTGGSVSTLTIQRTQQEDSAVYLCASSLTHDRGGGYTFGSGTRLTVV.